The present TCR beta chain was sequenced within a study of T cell responses to AZD1222 COVID-19 vaccine. General study results and limits: A reported finding is that nearly half of spike-specific TCRs target unmutated variant regions. The sample set comprised mostly white British donors with more females, and clonal diversity was possibly underestimated.

Measured with immunoSEQ multiplex PCR; TCRdb has only the in-frame clones, and not every one. Among 130,000 to 150,000 clones listed, 92% were seen once. The CDR3 length is 16 residues. Remarks on this clone: Its matching antigen is unknown.

V is TRBV12-2 and J is TRBJ1-1; the table's D gene call, TRBD1, was not cross checked with the DNA. TRBV12-2 is recorded as a pseudogene. The material was peripheral blood, obtained on day 0 of AZD1222 vaccination. The sequence was obtained from an adult in good health. In DNA form, the CDR3 reads TGTGCAAGTCGCTTTACTGGGCGCAAAACCAACACTGAAGCTTTCTTT. Its protein product is CASRFTGRKTNTEAFF.